The rows below give T cell receptor beta chains drawn from one sample of a study of early T cells in non-severe SARS-CoV-2 infection. Via MiXCR, TCRdb re-called the 5' RACE reads, giving one row per CDR3 protein. The table includes 68,000 or so distinct CDR3 sequences, 13% detected once. The sequenced sample was whole blood. The receptors were sampled from an adult who was a healthcare worker with PCR-confirmed SARS-CoV-2 infection or an uninfected control (not recorded which). Both conserved end residues are part of each CDR3. Each record gives: D gene, clone size, J gene, V gene, CDR3 DNA, CDR3 protein. The D gene is left open where the match is weak. Clone size appears in some rows only: once, few, many, or a class for an expanded clone.

NA	NA	TRBJ2-7	TRBV18	TGTGCCAGCTCACCTAAGGATTTTACAATGGTCGAGCAGTACTTC	CASSPKDFTMVEQYF
NA	NA	TRBJ2-5	TRBV7-7	TGTGCCAGCAGCTTAGCGGGGGGATCAGAAGAGACCCAGTACTTC	CASSLAGGSEETQYF
NA	many	TRBJ1-1	TRBV29-1	TGCAGCGTTTTAGAGGAGGCGGAAGCTTTCTTT	CSVLEEAEAFF
NA	few	TRBJ2-3	TRBV12-5	TGTGCTAGTGGTTTGGTACCCACAGATACGCAGTATTTT	CASGLVPTDTQYF
NA	many	TRBJ2-1	TRBV19	TGTGCCAGTAGTAAGGGACTCAATGAGCAGTTCTTC	CASSKGLNEQFF
TRBD1	many	TRBJ1-1	TRBV15	TGTGCCACCAGCAGTTGGGACAGGGGGCTGACTGAAGCTTTCTTT	CATSSWDRGLTEAFF
NA	many	TRBJ2-2	TRBV7-3	TGTGCCAGCAGCTTAACTCATAAGAACACCGGGGAGCTGTTTTTT	CASSLTHKNTGELFF
NA	NA	TRBJ2-7	TRBV11-2	TGTGCCAGCAGCTTATTGGTTCAGGGCGAGCAGTACTTC	CASSLLVQGEQYF
NA	few	TRBJ1-2	TRBV18	TGTGCCAGCTCACCACCGGGAAAAGAAAATACCCGCTATGGCTACACCTTC	CASSPPGKENTRYGYTF
TRBD2	NA	TRBJ2-5	TRBV7-2	TGTGCCAGCAGCGCTGGGCTAGCGGGGGGCCGGCGATGGTTC	CASSAGLAGGRRWF
TRBD1	few	TRBJ1-1	TRBV7-2	TGTGCCAGCAGCTATAACAGGGGGCCCACTGAAGCTTTCTTT	CASSYNRGPTEAFF
NA	many	TRBJ2-5	TRBV6-6	TGTGCCAGCTCGCCCCTCGGGAGACAGTCGGAGACCCAGTACTTC	CASSPLGRQSETQYF
NA	NA	TRBJ1-1	TRBV5-1	TGCGCCAGCAGCTTGCCCACTGTTGGGAACACTGAAGCTTTCTTT	CASSLPTVGNTEAFF
NA	many	TRBJ2-1	TRBV6-1	TGTGCCAGCAGTGAGGAAGCGGCGTATTACAATGAGCAGTTCTTC	CASSEEAAYYNEQFF
TRBD1	NA	TRBJ1-2	TRBV29-1	TGCAGTGTGGGACAGCCCGACCCCTATGGCTACACCTTC	CSVGQPDPYGYTF
TRBD2	NA	TRBJ2-1	TRBV6-4	TGTGCCAGCAGTGACTTTGGCGGGGGGGCCGGGAATGAGCAGTTCTTC	CASSDFGGGAGNEQFF
NA	many	TRBJ2-6	TRBV2	TGTGCCAGCGCGGGGGACAGCTCTGGGGCCAACGTCCTGACTTTC	CASAGDSSGANVLTF
TRBD1	many	TRBJ2-7	TRBV27	TGTGCCAGCAGTTTCTCCAGGGGGCCCTACGAGCAGTACTTC	CASSFSRGPYEQYF
NA	many	TRBJ1-1	TRBV12-5	TGTGCTAGTGGTTTGGTTAAGACGAACACTGAAGCTTTCTTT	CASGLVKTNTEAFF
NA	many	TRBJ2-2	TRBV10-3	TGTGCCATCAGAAACCGGGACATAAACACCGGGGAGCTGTTTTTT	CAIRNRDINTGELFF
NA	many	TRBJ2-1	TRBV27	TGTGCCAGCAGTGCCGCTTCCGGGAGCTCCTACAATGAGCAGTTCTTC	CASSAASGSSYNEQFF
NA	NA	TRBJ1-1	TRBV29-1	TGCAGCGTCGCTGGGGGTCAAGCTGAAGCTTTCTTT	CSVAGGQAEAFF
NA	NA	TRBJ2-2	TRBV11-2	TGTGCCAGCAGCGAGAACAGGAACACCGGGGAGCTGTTTTTT	CASSENRNTGELFF
NA	few	TRBJ1-1	TRBV5-4	TGTGCCAGCAGCTTGGGCGTCGGGGACACTGAAGCTTTCTTT	CASSLGVGDTEAFF
TRBD2	NA	TRBJ2-3	TRBV7-9	TGTGCCAGCAGCTCCCCTAGGGCGGGGGGGCCTGTTGGCACAGATACGCAGTATTTT	CASSSPRAGGPVGTDTQYF
NA	many	TRBJ1-2	TRBV2	TGTGCCGGGGCGGAAGCTAACTATGGCTACACCTTC	CAGAEANYGYTF